The 26 T cell receptor beta chains in this list originate from one sample, sequenced in a study of control samples from healthy donors and cancer patients. The protocol was immunoSEQ multiplex PCR, while the TCRdb copy is restricted to in-frame clones and leaves out a portion. The data contain tens of thousands of clones, roughly nine tenths of them singletons. The sequenced sample consisted of blood. These receptors came from a woman between 65 and 79 years old in good health.

This chain links TRBV5-1 with TRBJ2-2, with TRBD1 matching over 11 bases. This CDR3 has 16 amino acids. The germline V gene encodes CDR1 SGHRS and CDR2 YFSETQ. The V segment lost 2 bases and the J segment 4 bases; nucleotides outside the gene matches: 4. CDR3 sequence (DNA): TGCGCCAGCAGCTTCCTCGGGACAGGGGGCACCGGGGAGCTGTTTTTT. Its protein is CASSFLGTGGTGELFF.

This clone came up a few times. The chain is built from TRBV11-2 and TRBJ1-1, with no clear D. The CDR3 contains 15 residues. The V end lost 7 bases, the J end lost 4 bases, and 19 bases lay between the germline ends. The germline CDR1 and CDR2 sequences are SGHAT and FQNNGV. CDR3 in DNA: TGTGCCAGCACTCCAGGCCGGCTGGGGAGCACTGAAGCTTTCTTT. Translated: CASTPGRLGSTEAFF.

The chain has TRBV3-1 (or the pseudogene TRBV3-2) and TRBJ1-1, with unresolved D. This CDR3 region has 12 residues. Per the germline V gene, CDR1 is LGHDT and CDR2 is YNNKEL (reference sequence). V lost 2 bases to trimming and J lost 3 bases, with 4 bases between them. The CDR3 region is CASSQSHTEAFF. The CDR3 bases are TGTGCCAGCAGCCAATCTCACACTGAAGCTTTCTTT.

This chain uses TRBV29-1 with TRBJ2-7, with TRBD2 identical over 15 bases. Trimming took 7 bases from V and 4 from J; bases not matched to a gene: 5. The CDR3 sequence is 14 residues long. From germline, CDR1 is SQVTM and CDR2 ANQGSEA. The DNA of the CDR3 is TGCAGCGCCGGACTAGCGGGAGGGCCTTACGAGCAGTACTTC. This encodes CSAGLAGGPYEQYF.

The V and J genes are TRBV7-8 and TRBJ1-1; 8 bases are shared with TRBD1. From germline, CDR1 is SGHVS and CDR2 FQNEAQ. The CDR3 sequence is 15 residues long. V was pared by 6 bases and J by 5 bases, with 11 bases of the junction left unmatched. DNA of the CDR3: TGTGCCAGCAGACCTCCCCAGGGGGCGGGAACTGAAGCTTTCTTT. It encodes CASRPPQGAGTEAFF. The full variable domain, completed using reference TRBV7-8 and TRBJ1-1, is GAGVSQSPRYKVAKRGQDVALRCDPISGHVSLFWYQQALGQGPEFLTYFQNEAQLDKSGLPSDRFFAERPEGSVSTLKIQRTQQEDSAVYLCASRPPQGAGTEAFFGQGTRLTVV.

This chain joins TRBV7-9 and TRBJ2-4; 7 positions agree with TRBD1. V was clipped by 5 bases and J by 12 bases; unmatched bases: 13. The CDR3 has 14 residues. Per the germline V gene, CDR1 is SEHNR and CDR2 is FQNEAQ (reference sequence). The CDR3 DNA reads as TGTGCCAGCAGCCTCGCCCCGCCCGGGACAGATCAGTACTTC. Translated: CASSLAPPGTDQYF.

The V and J genes are TRBV5-1 and TRBJ1-3; 9 bases line up with TRBD1. Germline CDR1 is SGHRS and CDR2 is YFSETQ. The CDR3 runs to 15 residues. Trimming removed 5 bases from V and 4 bases from J; junction bases left unmatched: 7. CDR3 region: CASSSTGTGGNTIYF. The CDR3 DNA follows: TGCGCCAGCAGTTCCACCGGGACAGGGGGAAACACCATATATTTT. The complete variable domain, with remaining parts taken from reference TRBV5-1 and TRBJ1-3, reads KAGVTQTPRYLIKTRGQQVTLSCSPISGHRSVSWYQQTPGQGLQFLFEYFSETQRNKGNFPGRFSGRQFSNSRSEMNVSTLELGDSALYLCASSSTGTGGNTIYFGEGSWLTVV.

The V and J genes are TRBV30 and TRBJ2-2; D is undetermined. Trimming shortened V by 2 bases and J by 2 bases, and 9 bases separated the two germline ends. The CDR3 length is 14 residues. Per germline, CDR1 GTSNPN and CDR2 SVGIG (reference sequence). The CDR3 DNA reads as TGTGCCTGGAGTCCTCCGTCTAACACCGGGGAGCTGTTTTTT. This translates into CAWSPPSNTGELFF. The entire variable domain, with the rest obtained from reference TRBV30 and TRBJ2-2, is as follows: SQTIHQWPATLVQPVGSPLSLECTVEGTSNPNLYWYRQAAGRGLQLLFYSVGIGQISSEVPQNLSASRPQDRQFILSSKKLLLSDSGFYLCAWSPPSNTGELFFGEGSRLTVL.

V is TRBV5-1 and J is TRBJ2-7; 9 nucleotides agree with TRBD1. Unmatched junction bases numbered 10, after V lost 3 bases and J lost 6 bases. The CDR3 length is 15 residues. The germline CDR1 and CDR2 sequences are SGHRS and YFSETQ. The CDR3 bases are TGCGCCAGCAGCTCGGGAGCCGGGACAGGGAGCGAGCAGTACTTC. Translated: CASSSGAGTGSEQYF. The full variable domain, rest sourced from reference TRBV5-1 and TRBJ2-7, is KAGVTQTPRYLIKTRGQQVTLSCSPISGHRSVSWYQQTPGQGLQFLFEYFSETQRNKGNFPGRFSGRQFSNSRSEMNVSTLELGDSALYLCASSSGAGTGSEQYFGPGTRLTVT.

V is TRBV18 and J is TRBJ1-2; D is ambiguous. CDR1 and CDR2 (germline): KGHSH, LQKENI. V lost 3 bases, J lost 5 bases, and 10 bases lay in between. This CDR3 spans 13 amino acids. The CDR3 reads CASSPPVPYGYTF. CDR3 DNA: TGTGCCAGCTCACCTCCTGTCCCATATGGCTACACCTTC.

The chain employs TRBV19 and TRBJ2-3; the D is unclear. The length of the CDR3 is 15 residues. Trimming removed 6 bases from V and 4 bases from J, with 17 bases in between. The germline gives CDR1 LNHDA, CDR2 SQIVND (reference sequence). This CDR3 reads CASRSQALVSDTQYF. The CDR3, as DNA: TGTGCCAGTAGATCGCAGGCCCTAGTCTCAGATACGCAGTATTTT. The full variable domain, its missing parts supplied by reference TRBV19 and TRBJ2-3, is DGGITQSPKYLFRKEGQNVTLSCEQNLNHDAMYWYRQDPGQGLRLIYYSQIVNDFQKGDIAEGYSVSREKKESFPLTVTSAQKNPTAFYLCASRSQALVSDTQYFGPGTRLTVL.

This chain joins TRBV5-1 and TRBJ2-1, with D maybe TRBD1 (5 bases). CDR3 length: 13 residues. V was pared by 7 bases and J by 5 bases, with 13 bases between. In germline, CDR1 is SGHRS, CDR2 YFSETQ. DNA of the CDR3: TGCGCCAGCGCTGAGGTAGGGGACAATGAGCAGTTCTTC. Its protein product is CASAEVGDNEQFF.

The CDR3 DNA reads as TGTGCCAGCAGCATGACTCCGGGGACTGAAGCTTTCTTT. Translated: CASSMTPGTEAFF. This chain joins TRBV11-2 and TRBJ1-1; D call uncertain. There are 13 residues in the CDR3. Germline V gene sequence: CDR1 SGHAT, CDR2 FQNNGV. The V end lost 5 bases, the J end lost 5 bases, and 12 bases lay between the germline ends.

The genes are TRBV5-8 and TRBJ1-2; no definite D call. Per germline, CDR1 SGHTS and CDR2 YDEGEE. Trimming stripped 0 bases from V and 1 base from J, with 10 bases between. The CDR3 has 15 amino acids. For the CDR3, the DNA is TGTGCCAGCAGCTTGGCGGGCAGGCTTAACTATGGCTACACCTTC. Its translation is CASSLAGRLNYGYTF.

V gene TRBV5-1 combines with J gene TRBJ2-7; 7 bases are shared with TRBD1. The CDR3 loop spans 14 amino acids. The germline V gene encodes CDR1 SGHRS and CDR2 YFSETQ. With V trimmed by 1 base and J by 2 bases, 3 bases remained unmatched. Here the CDR3 reads CASSLRQGAYEQYF. In DNA form, the CDR3 reads TGCGCCAGCAGCTTGAGGCAGGGGGCCTACGAGCAGTACTTC.

The chain couples TRBV7-6 to TRBJ2-7; TRBD2 matches 7 bases. The junction had 12 bases not matched to a gene; V was cut back by 4 bases and J by 9 bases. The CDR3 consists of 14 residues. Germline V lookup: CDR1 SGHVS, CDR2 FNYEAQ. CDR3 region: CASSSPREGSRQYF. CDR3 nucleotide sequence: TGTGCCAGCAGCTCCCCCAGGGAGGGTTCCCGGCAGTACTTC.

The J gene is TRBJ2-3, the V gene TRBV19; D gene ambiguous. This CDR3 has 15 amino acids. The V end lost 2 bases, the J end lost 2 bases, and 11 bases lay between the germline ends. Germline V lookup: CDR1 LNHDA, CDR2 SQIVND (reference sequence). The CDR3 loop is CASSIRVSNTDTQYF. CDR3 DNA: TGTGCCAGTAGTATAAGGGTATCAAACACAGATACGCAGTATTTT.

This sequence joins TRBV6-5 and TRBJ2-3; D uncertain. This CDR3 region has 13 residues. Germline loops: CDR1 MNHEY, CDR2 SVGAGI. The V end was cut by 6 bases, the J end by 3 bases, with 10 bases between. The DNA for the CDR3 is TGTGCCAGCAGAGTTAAAGGAACAGATACGCAGTATTTT. This codes for CASRVKGTDTQYF.

This rearrangement joins TRBV25-1 to TRBJ1-1; 9 bases align to TRBD1. V shed 4 bases and J 1 base; nucleotides not matched to a gene: 4. The V gene's germline CDR1 is MGHDK and CDR2 SYGVNS. The CDR3 length is 15 residues. For the CDR3, the DNA is TGTGCCAGCAGTGGCCGGACAGGGGCGAACACTGAAGCTTTCTTT. Translation: CASSGRTGANTEAFF.

V is TRBV3-1 (or the pseudogene TRBV3-2) and J is TRBJ1-3; 11 bases are shared with TRBD1. In germline, CDR1 is LGHDT, CDR2 YNNKEL (reference sequence). The CDR3 loop spans 16 amino acids. V dropped 4 bases and J dropped 2; count of bases not matched to a gene: 4. In DNA, the CDR3 is TGTGCCAGCAGCCTGGGACAGGGGGTGACTGGAAACACCATATATTTT. Translated, it gives CASSLGQGVTGNTIYF.

V usage is TRBV10-3 and J usage is TRBJ1-1; D is undetermined. V dropped 5 bases and J dropped 5 bases, with 12 bases sitting between them. Germline V gives CDR1 ENHRY, CDR2 SYGVKD. This CDR3 has 13 amino acids. The CDR3 is CAISLEGGTEAFF. The CDR3 bases are TGTGCCATCAGTTTGGAGGGCGGTACTGAAGCTTTCTTT.

The chain's CDR3 is CASSFQSPYEQYF. The CDR3 region has the DNA TGTGCCAGCAGTTTCCAGTCGCCCTACGAGCAGTACTTC. The J gene is TRBJ2-7, the V gene TRBV28; D unresolved. The V end lost 3 bases, the J end lost 2 bases, and 8 bases lay between the germline ends. Germline V gene sequence: CDR1 MDHEN, CDR2 SYDVKM. This CDR3 is built from 13 residues.

The chain combines TRBV9 with TRBJ2-1; unclear D gene. This CDR3 is 12 amino acids long. CDR1 is SGDLS, CDR2 YYNGEE, per germline. Trimming took 0 bases from V and 7 from J, leaving 5 bases between them. The CDR3, as DNA: TGTGCCAGCAGCGTAGCGGATAATGAGCAGTTCTTC. Its protein is CASSVADNEQFF.

This chain links TRBV5-1 with TRBJ2-2, with a possible D match to TRBD1 (6 bases). The germline CDR1 and CDR2 sequences are SGHRS and YFSETQ. This CDR3 region has 17 residues. V gave up 0 bases and J gave up 6 bases, with 18 bases separating them. CDR3 protein: CASSLGLRAGVPGELFF. Here the CDR3 DNA reads TGCGCCAGCAGCTTGGGGCTTCGAGCAGGGGTCCCCGGGGAGCTGTTTTTT.

This chain connects TRBV4-1 to TRBJ1-1; no reliable D call. Germline assignment: CDR1 MGHRA and CDR2 YSYEKL. This CDR3 is 16 amino acids long. Trimming removed 0 bases at V and 7 bases at J, with 18 bases between. The CDR3 nucleotides are TGCGCCAGCAGCCAAGATAGCGGCAGGAGGCGGGGTGAAGCTTTCTTT. Translated, it gives CASSQDSGRRRGEAFF.

The V gene is TRBV29-1, the J gene TRBJ1-1; maybe TRBD1 (5 bases). V was cut by 4 bases and J by 8 bases, with 11 bases left in between. The CDR3 has 11 residues. CDR1 is SQVTM and CDR2 is ANQGSEA in the germline V gene. The CDR3 is CSVVRGPEAFF. The CDR3 coding sequence is TGCAGCGTTGTAAGGGGACCAGAAGCTTTCTTT. The whole variable domain, filled in from reference TRBV29-1 and TRBJ1-1, reads SAVISQKPSRDICQRGTSLTIQCQVDSQVTMMFWYRQQPGQSLTLIATANQGSEATYESGFVIDKFPISRPNLTFSTLTVSNMSPEDSSIYLCSVVRGPEAFFGQGTRLTVV.